This T cell receptor beta chain was obtained from a study of early T cells in non-severe SARS-CoV-2 infection. About the study: Sequencing of unsorted whole blood was done on bulk RNA, leaving chains unpaired.

Individually, cDNA molecules had unique molecular identifiers attached to them. Each CDR3 protein is one row after TCRdb ran MiXCR on the 5' RACE reads. The sample has about 52,000 distinct CDR3 sequences; less than 9.5% are singletons. This clonotype was counted many times. As yet, its antigen is unknown. The CDR3 consists of 15 residues. With 2 bases removed from V and 2 bases from J, the gap between germline ends came to 12 bases. Germline CDR1 reads GTSNPN; CDR2 reads SVGIG (reference sequence). Findings and caveats of the study: Matching against VDJdb likely underestimated virus-specific expansions, favoring anti-spike CD8.

The sequencing sample was made of whole blood. The chain joins TRBV30 to TRBJ1-4; D is unresolved. This TCR came from an adult who was a healthcare worker with PCR-confirmed SARS-CoV-2 infection or an uninfected control (not recorded which). The CDR3 loop reads CAWSPPGNTNEKLFF. The DNA of the CDR3 is TGTGCCTGGAGTCCCCCGGGGAACACTAATGAAAAACTGTTTTTT.